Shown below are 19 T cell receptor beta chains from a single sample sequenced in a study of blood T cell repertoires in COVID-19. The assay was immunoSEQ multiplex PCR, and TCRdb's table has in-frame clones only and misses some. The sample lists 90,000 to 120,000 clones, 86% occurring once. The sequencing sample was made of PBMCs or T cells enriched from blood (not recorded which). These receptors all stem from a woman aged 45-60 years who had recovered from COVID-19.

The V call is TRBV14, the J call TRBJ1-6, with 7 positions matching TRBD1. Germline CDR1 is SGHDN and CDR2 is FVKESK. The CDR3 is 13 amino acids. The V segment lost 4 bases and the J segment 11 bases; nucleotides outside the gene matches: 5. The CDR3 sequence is CASSRGTAAPLHF. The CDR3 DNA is TGTGCCAGCAGCCGCGGGACAGCAGCACCCCTCCACTTT.

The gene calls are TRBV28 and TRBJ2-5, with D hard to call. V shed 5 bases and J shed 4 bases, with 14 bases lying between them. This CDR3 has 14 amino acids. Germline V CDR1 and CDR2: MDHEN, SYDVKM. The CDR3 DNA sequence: TGTGCCAGCAGTCCCCCCCGGCAGGCAGAGACCCAGTACTTC. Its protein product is CASSPPRQAETQYF.

Here the CDR3 reads CASRLVSRDLHLLFF. The DNA for the CDR3 is TGTGCAAGTCGCTTAGTAAGCAGGGATCTACATTTACTGTTTTTT. The V gene is TRBV12-2, the J gene TRBJ1-4; the listed D gene, TRBD1, was not tested against the DNA. TRBV12-2 is a pseudogene segment. The CDR3 is made up of 15 amino acids.

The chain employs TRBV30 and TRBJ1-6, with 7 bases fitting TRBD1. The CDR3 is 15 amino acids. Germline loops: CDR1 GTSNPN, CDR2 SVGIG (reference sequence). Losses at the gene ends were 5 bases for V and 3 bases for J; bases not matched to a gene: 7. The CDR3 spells CAWGDGTDYNSPLHF. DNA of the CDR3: TGTGCCTGGGGCGACGGGACAGACTATAATTCACCCCTCCACTTT.

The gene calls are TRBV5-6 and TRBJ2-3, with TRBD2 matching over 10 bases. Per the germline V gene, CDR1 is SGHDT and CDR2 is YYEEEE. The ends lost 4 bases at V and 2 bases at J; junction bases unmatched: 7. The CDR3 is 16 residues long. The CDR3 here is CASSAERGGNTDTQYF. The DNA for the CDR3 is TGTGCCAGCAGCGCGGAGCGGGGGGGTAACACAGATACGCAGTATTTT.

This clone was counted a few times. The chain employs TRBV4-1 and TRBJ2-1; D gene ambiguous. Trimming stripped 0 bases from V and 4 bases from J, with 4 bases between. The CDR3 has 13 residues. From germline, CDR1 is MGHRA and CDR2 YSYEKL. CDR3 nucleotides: TGCGCCAGCAGCCAAGACCAGTACAATGAGCAGTTCTTC. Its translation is CASSQDQYNEQFF.

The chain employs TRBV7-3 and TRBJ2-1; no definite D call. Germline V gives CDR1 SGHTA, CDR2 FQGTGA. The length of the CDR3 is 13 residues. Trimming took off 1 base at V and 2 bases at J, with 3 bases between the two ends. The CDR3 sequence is CASSLSTYNEQFF. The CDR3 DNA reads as TGTGCCAGCAGCTTAAGTACCTACAATGAGCAGTTCTTC.

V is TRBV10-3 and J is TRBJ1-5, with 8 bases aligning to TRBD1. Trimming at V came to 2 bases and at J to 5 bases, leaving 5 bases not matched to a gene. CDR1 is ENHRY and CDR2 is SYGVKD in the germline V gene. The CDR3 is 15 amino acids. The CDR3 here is CAISEQGATDQPQHF. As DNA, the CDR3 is TGTGCCATCAGTGAGCAGGGGGCGACCGATCAGCCCCAGCATTTT.

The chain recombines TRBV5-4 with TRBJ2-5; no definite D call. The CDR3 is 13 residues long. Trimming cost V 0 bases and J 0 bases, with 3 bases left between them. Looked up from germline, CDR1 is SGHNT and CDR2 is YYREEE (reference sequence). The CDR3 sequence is CASSLAYQETQYF. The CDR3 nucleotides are TGTGCCAGCAGCTTGGCCTACCAAGAGACCCAGTACTTC.

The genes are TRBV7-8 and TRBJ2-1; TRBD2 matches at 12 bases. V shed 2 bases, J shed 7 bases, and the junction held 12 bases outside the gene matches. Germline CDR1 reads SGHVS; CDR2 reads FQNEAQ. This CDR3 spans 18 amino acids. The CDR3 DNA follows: TGTGCCAGCAGCTTACCGCGAAGACTAGCGGGGGTGGGTAATGAGCAGTTCTTC. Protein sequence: CASSLPRRLAGVGNEQFF. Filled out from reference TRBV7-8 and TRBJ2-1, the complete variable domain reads GAGVSQSPRYKVAKRGQDVALRCDPISGHVSLFWYQQALGQGPEFLTYFQNEAQLDKSGLPSDRFFAERPEGSVSTLKIQRTQQEDSAVYLCASSLPRRLAGVGNEQFFGPGTRLTVL.

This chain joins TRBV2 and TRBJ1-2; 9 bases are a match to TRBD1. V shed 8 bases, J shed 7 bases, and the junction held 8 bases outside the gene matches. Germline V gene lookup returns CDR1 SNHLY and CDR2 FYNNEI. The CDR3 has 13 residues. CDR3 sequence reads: CASQGQGTGGYTF. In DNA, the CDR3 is TGTGCCAGCCAGGGACAGGGAACCGGTGGCTACACCTTC.

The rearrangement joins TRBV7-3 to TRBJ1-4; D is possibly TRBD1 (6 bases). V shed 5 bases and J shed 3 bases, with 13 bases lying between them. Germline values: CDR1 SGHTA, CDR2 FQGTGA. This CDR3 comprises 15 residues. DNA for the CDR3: TGTGCCAGCAGCCCCCAACAGGGACCTAATGAAAAACTGTTTTTT. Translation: CASSPQQGPNEKLFF. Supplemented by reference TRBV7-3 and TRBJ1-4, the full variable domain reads GAGVSQTPSNKVTEKGKYVELRCDPISGHTALYWYRQSLGQGPEFLIYFQGTGAADDSGLPNDRFFAVRPEGSVSTLKIQRTERGDSAVYLCASSPQQGPNEKLFFGSGTQLSVL.

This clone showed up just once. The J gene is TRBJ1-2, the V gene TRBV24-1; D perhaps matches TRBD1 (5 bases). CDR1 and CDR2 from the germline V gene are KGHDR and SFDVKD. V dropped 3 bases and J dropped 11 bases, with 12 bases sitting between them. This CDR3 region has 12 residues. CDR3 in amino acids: CATSDQGLPYTF. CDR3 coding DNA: TGTGCCACCAGTGATCAGGGTTTGCCTTACACCTTC.

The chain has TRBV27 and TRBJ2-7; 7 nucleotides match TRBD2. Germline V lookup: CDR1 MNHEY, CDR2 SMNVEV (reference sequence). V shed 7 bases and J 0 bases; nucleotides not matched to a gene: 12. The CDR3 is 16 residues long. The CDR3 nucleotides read TGTGCCAGCACTATTACGGGAGGAATGGGCTCCTACGAGCAGTACTTC. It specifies CASTITGGMGSYEQYF.

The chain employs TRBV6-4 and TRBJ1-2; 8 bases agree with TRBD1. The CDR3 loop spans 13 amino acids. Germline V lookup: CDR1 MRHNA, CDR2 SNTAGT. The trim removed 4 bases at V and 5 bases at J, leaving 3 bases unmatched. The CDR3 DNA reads TGTGCCAGCAGTGTCGACAGGGGATATGGCTACACCTTC. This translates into CASSVDRGYGYTF.

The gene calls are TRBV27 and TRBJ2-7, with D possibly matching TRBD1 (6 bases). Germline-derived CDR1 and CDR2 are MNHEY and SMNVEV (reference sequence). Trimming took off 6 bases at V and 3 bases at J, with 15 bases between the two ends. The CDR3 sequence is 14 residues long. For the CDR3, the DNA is TGTGCCAGCAGCCCCGGGACATCCTACTACGAGCAGTACTTC. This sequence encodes CASSPGTSYYEQYF.

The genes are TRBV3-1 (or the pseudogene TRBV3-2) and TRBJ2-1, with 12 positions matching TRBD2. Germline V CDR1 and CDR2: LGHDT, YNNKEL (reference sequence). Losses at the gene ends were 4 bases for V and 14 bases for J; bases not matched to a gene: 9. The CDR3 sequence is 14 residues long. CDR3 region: CASSLRLAGVGKFF. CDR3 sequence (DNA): TGTGCCAGCAGCCTCCGACTAGCGGGGGTCGGGAAGTTCTTC.

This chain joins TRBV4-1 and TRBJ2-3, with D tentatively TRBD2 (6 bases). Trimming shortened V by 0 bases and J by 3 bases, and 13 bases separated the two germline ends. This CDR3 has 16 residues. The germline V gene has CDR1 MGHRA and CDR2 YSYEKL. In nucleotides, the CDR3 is TGCGCCAGCAGCCAAGATGGGCAGGGAGGAACAGATACGCAGTATTTT. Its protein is CASSQDGQGGTDTQYF.

In DNA, the CDR3 is TGTGCCAGCAGCCCGTTTACAGGGTACGAGCAGTACTTC. Its protein is CASSPFTGYEQYF. This chain joins TRBV12-3 or TRBV12-4 and TRBJ2-7, with a possible D match to TRBD1 (6 bases). Trimming took 6 bases from V and 4 from J, leaving 13 bases between them. The CDR3 extends over 13 amino acids.